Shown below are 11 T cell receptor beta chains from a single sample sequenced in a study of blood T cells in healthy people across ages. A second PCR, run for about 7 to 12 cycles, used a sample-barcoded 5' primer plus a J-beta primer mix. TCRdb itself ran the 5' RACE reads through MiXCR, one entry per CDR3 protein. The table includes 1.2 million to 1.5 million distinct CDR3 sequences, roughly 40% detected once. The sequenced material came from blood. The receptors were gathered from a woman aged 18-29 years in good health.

The CDR3, as DNA: TGTGCCAGCAGGGCCCTAGCGGCGGTAACAGATACGCAGTATTTT. Translated, it gives CASRALAAVTDTQYF. V usage is TRBV12-3 or TRBV12-4 and J usage is TRBJ2-3, with 7 nucleotides matching TRBD2. The CDR3 covers 15 residues. Trimming at V came to 6 bases and at J to 3 bases, leaving 9 bases not matched to a gene.

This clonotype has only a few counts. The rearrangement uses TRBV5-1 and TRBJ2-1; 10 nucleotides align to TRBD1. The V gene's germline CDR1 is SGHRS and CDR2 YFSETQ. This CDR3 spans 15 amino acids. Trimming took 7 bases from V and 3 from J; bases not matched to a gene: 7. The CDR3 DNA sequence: TGCGCCAGCGCCGGTAGGACAGGGGGCTACAATGAGCAGTTCTTC. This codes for CASAGRTGGYNEQFF.

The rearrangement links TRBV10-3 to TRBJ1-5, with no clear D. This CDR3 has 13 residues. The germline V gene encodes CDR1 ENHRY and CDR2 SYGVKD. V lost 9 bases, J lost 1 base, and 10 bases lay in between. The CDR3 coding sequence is TGTGCCATGGCCTTACGGAGCAATCAGCCCCAGCATTTT. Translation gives CAMALRSNQPQHF.

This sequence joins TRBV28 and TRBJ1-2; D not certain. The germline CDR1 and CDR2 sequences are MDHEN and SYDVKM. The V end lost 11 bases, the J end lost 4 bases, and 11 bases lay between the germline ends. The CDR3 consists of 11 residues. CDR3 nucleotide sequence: TGTGCCCTAATAGGCGGCTATGGCTACACCTTC. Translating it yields CALIGGYGYTF.

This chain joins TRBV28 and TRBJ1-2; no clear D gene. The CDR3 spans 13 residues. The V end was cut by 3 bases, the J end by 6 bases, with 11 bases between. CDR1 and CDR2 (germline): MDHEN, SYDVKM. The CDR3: CASSFSGSDGYTF. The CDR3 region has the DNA TGTGCCAGCAGTTTTAGTGGGTCCGATGGCTACACCTTC.

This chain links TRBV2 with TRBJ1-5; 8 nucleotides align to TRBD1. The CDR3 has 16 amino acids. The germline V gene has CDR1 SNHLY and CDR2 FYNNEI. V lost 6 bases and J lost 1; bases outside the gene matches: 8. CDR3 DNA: TGTGCCAGCAGAGGGACAGGTCGAGGGAGCAATCAGCCCCAGCATTTT. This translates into CASRGTGRGSNQPQHF.

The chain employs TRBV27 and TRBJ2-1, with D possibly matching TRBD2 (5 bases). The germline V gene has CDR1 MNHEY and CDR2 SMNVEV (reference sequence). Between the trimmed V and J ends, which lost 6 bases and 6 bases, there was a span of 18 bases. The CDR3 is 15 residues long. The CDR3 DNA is TGTGCCAGCAGCCCAACTCCAAACGGAGGCAATGAGCAGTTCTTC. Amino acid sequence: CASSPTPNGGNEQFF.

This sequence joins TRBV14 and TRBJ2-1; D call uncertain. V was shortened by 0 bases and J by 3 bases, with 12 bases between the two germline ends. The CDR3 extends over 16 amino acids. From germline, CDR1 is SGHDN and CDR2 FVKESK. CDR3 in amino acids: CASSQERAPLYNEQFF. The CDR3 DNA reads TGTGCCAGCAGCCAAGAACGGGCCCCCCTCTACAATGAGCAGTTCTTC.

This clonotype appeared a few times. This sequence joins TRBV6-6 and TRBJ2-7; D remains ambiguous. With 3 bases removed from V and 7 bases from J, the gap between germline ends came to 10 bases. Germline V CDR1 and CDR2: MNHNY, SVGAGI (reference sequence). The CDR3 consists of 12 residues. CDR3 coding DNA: TGTGCCAGCAGTTATTCCCTAAATGAGCAGTACTTC. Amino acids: CASSYSLNEQYF.

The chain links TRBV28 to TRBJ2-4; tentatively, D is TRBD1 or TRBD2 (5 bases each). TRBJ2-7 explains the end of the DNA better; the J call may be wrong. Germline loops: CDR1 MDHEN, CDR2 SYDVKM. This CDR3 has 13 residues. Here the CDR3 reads CASDSPGRYEQYF. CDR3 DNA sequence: TGTGCCAGCGACTCGCCGGGACGCTACGAGCAGTACTTC.

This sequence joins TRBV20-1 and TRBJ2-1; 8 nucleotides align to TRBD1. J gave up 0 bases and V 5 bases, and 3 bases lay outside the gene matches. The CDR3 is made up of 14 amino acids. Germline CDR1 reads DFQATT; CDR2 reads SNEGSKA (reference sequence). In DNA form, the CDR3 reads TGCAGTGCTGAGGGACAGGCCTCCTACAATGAGCAGTTCTTC. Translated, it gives CSAEGQASYNEQFF.